Reported below is one T cell receptor (beta chain). The target antigen is unknown. The method was immunoSEQ multiplex PCR; TCRdb's version includes in-frame clones alone and lacks a portion of them. The table records more than 100,000 clones, around 93% of them present only once. This sample is part of a study of T cell responses to AZD1222 COVID-19 vaccine. Findings and limits, study-wide: Seropositive AZD1222 recipients at baseline numbered only five or six. Within unmutated variant regions lay the reported targets of nearly half of spike-specific TCRs. Clonal diversity was possibly underestimated, and the donors were mostly white British, with more females. Spike-spanning, vaccine-associated CD4 TCRs were dominant at 160-218 and 743-854.

The V gene lost 0 bases and the J gene lost 1 base, with 12 bases spanning the gap. This CDR3 has 16 residues. Per germline, CDR1 LGHNA and CDR2 YSLEER. This sequence was found in an adult in good health. J is TRBJ1-1 and V is TRBV4-3, with D maybe TRBD1 (6 bases). Material: peripheral blood, obtained on day 0 of AZD1222 vaccination. CDR3 sequence (DNA): TGCGCCAGCAGCCAAGAGAGCGCAGGGGAGAACACTGAAGCTTTCTTT. Translating gives CASSQESAGENTEAFF.